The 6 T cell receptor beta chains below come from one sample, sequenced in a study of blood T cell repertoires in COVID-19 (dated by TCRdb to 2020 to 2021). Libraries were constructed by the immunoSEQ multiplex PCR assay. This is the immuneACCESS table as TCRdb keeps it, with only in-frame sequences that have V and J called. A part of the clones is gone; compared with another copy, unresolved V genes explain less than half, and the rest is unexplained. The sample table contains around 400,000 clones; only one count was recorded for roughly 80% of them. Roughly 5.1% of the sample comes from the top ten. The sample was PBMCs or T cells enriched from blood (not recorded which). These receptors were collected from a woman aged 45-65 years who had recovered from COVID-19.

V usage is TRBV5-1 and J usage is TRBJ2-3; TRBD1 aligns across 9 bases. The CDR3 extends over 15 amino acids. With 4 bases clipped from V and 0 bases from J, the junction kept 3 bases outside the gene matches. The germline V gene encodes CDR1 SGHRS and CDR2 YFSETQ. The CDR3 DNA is TGCGCCAGCAGCGGGACAGGGACTAGCACAGATACGCAGTATTTT. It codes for CASSGTGTSTDTQYF.

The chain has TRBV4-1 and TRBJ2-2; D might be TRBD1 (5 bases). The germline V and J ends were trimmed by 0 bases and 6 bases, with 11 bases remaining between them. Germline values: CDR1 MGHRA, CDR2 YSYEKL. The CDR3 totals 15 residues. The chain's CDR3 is CASSQDPGLAGELFF. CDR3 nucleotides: TGCGCCAGCAGCCAAGACCCAGGGTTAGCCGGGGAGCTGTTTTTT.

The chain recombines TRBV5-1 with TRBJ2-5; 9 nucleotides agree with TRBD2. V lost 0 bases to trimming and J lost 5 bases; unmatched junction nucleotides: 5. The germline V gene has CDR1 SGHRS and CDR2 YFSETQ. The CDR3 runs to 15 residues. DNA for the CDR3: TGCGCCAGCAGCTTGGGCTCAGCGGGGGGCGAGACCCAGTACTTC. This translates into CASSLGSAGGETQYF.

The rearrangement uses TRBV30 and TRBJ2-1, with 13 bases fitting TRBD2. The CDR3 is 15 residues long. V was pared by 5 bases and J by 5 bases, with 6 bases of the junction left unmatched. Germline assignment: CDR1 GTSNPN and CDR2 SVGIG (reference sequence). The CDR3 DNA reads TGTGCCTGGGCGACTAGCGGGAGGATCCACAATGAGCAGTTCTTC. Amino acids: CAWATSGRIHNEQFF.

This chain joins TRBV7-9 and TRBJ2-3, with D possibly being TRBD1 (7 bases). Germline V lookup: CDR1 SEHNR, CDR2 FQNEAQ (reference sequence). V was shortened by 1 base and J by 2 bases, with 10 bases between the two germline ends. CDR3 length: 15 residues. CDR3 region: CASSLDRGLTDTQYF. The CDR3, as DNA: TGTGCCAGCAGCTTAGACAGGGGACTCACAGATACGCAGTATTTT.

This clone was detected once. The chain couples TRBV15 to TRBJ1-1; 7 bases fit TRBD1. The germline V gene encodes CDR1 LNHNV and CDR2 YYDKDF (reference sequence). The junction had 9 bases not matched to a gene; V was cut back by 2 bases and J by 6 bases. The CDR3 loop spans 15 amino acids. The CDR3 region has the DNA TGTGCCACCAGCAGATATGAGACAGGGTGGCCTGAAGCTTTCTTT. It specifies CATSRYETGWPEAFF. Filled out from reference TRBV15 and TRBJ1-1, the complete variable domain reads DAMVIQNPRYQVTQFGKPVTLSCSQTLNHNVMYWYQQKSSQAPKLLFHYYDKDFNNEADTPDNFQSRRPNTSFCFLDIRSPGLGDTAMYLCATSRYETGWPEAFFGQGTRLTVV.